The entry that follows covers one T cell receptor (beta chain) sequence. The antigen is not known. This table comes from immunoSEQ multiplex PCR, and its TCRdb copy is limited to in-frame clones, with some not included. The sample has around 16,000 clones, around 76% seen once. The data originate from a study of tumor-infiltrating lymphocytes in localized non-small cell lung cancer. Study details: Tumor tissue and non-adjacent uninvolved lung came from each patient.

Germline CDR1 reads SGHVS; CDR2 reads FNYEAQ. CDR3 length: 13 amino acids. Trimming removed 3 bases at V and 6 bases at J, with 9 bases between. General study findings and limits: Not all patients were TCR sequenced, owing to tissue quantity. Technical variation could not be separated from intratumor heterogeneity here. IM1 and IM2 tumors showed no difference in T-cell fraction.

The clonotype comes from a human donor with non-small cell lung cancer. The sequenced sample was lung tumor tissue. The chain uses TRBV7-6 and TRBJ2-1; D tentatively reads TRBD1 or TRBD2 (5 bases each). The CDR3 sequence: CASSLGEGNEQFF. CDR3 sequence (DNA): TGTGCCAGCAGCTTGGGGGAAGGCAATGAGCAGTTCTTC.